A single sample is the source of the 19 T cell receptor beta chains below, sequenced in a study of T cell responses to AZD1222 COVID-19 vaccine. Sequencing used immunoSEQ multiplex PCR; TCRdb keeps in-frame clones, though not all of them. The sample lists 95,000 or so clones, nearly 90% occurring once. Sequenced material: peripheral blood, taken on day 0 of AZD1222 vaccination. These receptors originate from an adult in good health.

This chain joins TRBV7-2 and TRBJ2-1; D may be TRBD1 or TRBD2 (5 bases each). Germline V gene sequence: CDR1 SGHTA, CDR2 FQGNSA. The CDR3 runs 16 residues. V shed 3 bases and J shed 8 bases, with 20 bases lying between them. CDR3 protein: CASSFPRGTGIDEQFF. The CDR3 region has the DNA TGTGCCAGCAGCTTCCCTAGGGGTACGGGGATCGATGAGCAGTTCTTC.

The chain has TRBV4-2 and TRBJ2-3; 14 bases map to TRBD2. The junction had 3 bases not matched to a gene; V was cut back by 5 bases and J by 2 bases. This CDR3 is 16 amino acids long. Germline V gives CDR1 LGHNA, CDR2 YNFKEQ. In nucleotides, the CDR3 is TGTGCCAGCAGCTCGACTAGCGGGGGGGACACAGATACGCAGTATTTT. It is translated as CASSSTSGGDTDTQYF.

The chain combines TRBV6-2 or TRBV6-3 with TRBJ1-2, with TRBD1 matching 8 bases. Germline values: CDR1 MNHEY, CDR2 SVGEGT. This CDR3 has 15 amino acids. Trimming cost V 0 bases and J 7 bases; bases outside gene matches: 7. The chain's CDR3 is CASSYSVPGGSGYTF. CDR3 coding DNA: TGTGCCAGCAGTTACTCGGTGCCAGGGGGCAGTGGCTACACCTTC.

The V and J genes are TRBV7-9 and TRBJ1-2, with no clear D. The CDR3 sequence is 12 residues long. Germline V gene lookup returns CDR1 SEHNR and CDR2 FQNEAQ (reference sequence). V gave up 4 bases and J gave up 8 bases, with 11 bases separating them. The CDR3 loop reads CASSSALWGYTF. Here the CDR3 DNA reads TGTGCCAGCAGCTCTGCCCTATGGGGCTACACCTTC. The complete variable domain, with remaining parts taken from reference TRBV7-9 and TRBJ1-2, reads DTGVSQNPRHKITKRGQNVTFRCDPISEHNRLYWYRQTLGQGPEFLTYFQNEAQLEKSRLLSDRFSAERPKGSFSTLEIQRTEQGDSAMYLCASSSALWGYTFGSGTRLTVV.

V gene TRBV27 combines with J gene TRBJ2-5; 13 bases match TRBD2. The CDR3 is 17 amino acids. Losses at the gene ends were 6 bases for V and 1 base for J; bases not matched to a gene: 8. Germline lookup yields CDR1 MNHEY and CDR2 SMNVEV (reference sequence). The CDR3 sequence is CASSLTRTSGSQETQYF. In DNA, the CDR3 is TGTGCCAGCAGCCTCACTCGGACTAGCGGGAGCCAAGAGACCCAGTACTTC.

The V call is TRBV19, the J call TRBJ1-1; no firm D call. V dropped 3 bases and J dropped 0 bases, with 14 bases sitting between them. The length of the CDR3 is 16 residues. Germline-derived CDR1 and CDR2 are LNHDA and SQIVND (reference sequence). For the CDR3, the DNA is TGTGCCAGTAGTATTTCCCATAAGGTCATGAACACTGAAGCTTTCTTT. Amino acid sequence: CASSISHKVMNTEAFF.

This sequence joins TRBV30 and TRBJ2-3, with a tentative D call TRBD1 (6 bases). Germline-derived CDR1 and CDR2 are GTSNPN and SVGIG (reference sequence). This CDR3 contains 16 residues. Trimming left V 2 bases short and J 0 bases short, with 15 bases between. In nucleotides, the CDR3 is TGTGCCTGGAGTCAAAGGACAGCCCCTAGCACAGATACGCAGTATTTT. Translating it yields CAWSQRTAPSTDTQYF.

CDR3: CASSPRVSQQETQYF. The CDR3 DNA follows: TGTGCCAGCTCACCACGCGTAAGCCAACAAGAGACCCAGTACTTC. V is TRBV18 and J is TRBJ2-5; D ambiguous. Germline CDR1 reads KGHSH; CDR2 reads LQKENI. V lost 1 base, J lost 2 bases, and 11 bases lay in between. The CDR3 totals 15 residues.

This sequence joins TRBV6-5 and TRBJ2-1, with 8 bases aligning to TRBD2. CDR1 is MNHEY and CDR2 is SVGAGI in the germline V gene. V dropped 2 bases and J dropped 8; count of bases not matched to a gene: 8. The CDR3 spans 15 residues. The CDR3 DNA is TGTGCCAGCAGTTACAAGAGTCCGGGAGGGGATGAGCAGTTCTTC. This gives the protein CASSYKSPGGDEQFF.

The chain joins TRBV5-1 to TRBJ1-1; 9 nucleotides agree with TRBD1. Germline V gene sequence: CDR1 SGHRS, CDR2 YFSETQ. Trimming removed 8 bases from V and 0 bases from J; junction bases left unmatched: 8. This CDR3 comprises 15 residues. The CDR3 DNA reads as TGCGCCAGTACCCCGACAGGGGGATTGAACACTGAAGCTTTCTTT. It translates to CASTPTGGLNTEAFF.

The gene calls are TRBV5-8 and TRBJ2-1; TRBD2 is a possible D gene (5 bases). The germline CDR1 and CDR2 sequences are SGHTS and YDEGEE. The CDR3 loop spans 14 amino acids. The V gene lost 2 bases and the J gene lost 9 bases, with 15 bases spanning the gap. CDR3 sequence (DNA): TGTGCCAGCAGCTTTGGTCGAAAACGGGGTGAGCAGTTCTTC. This translates into CASSFGRKRGEQFF.

The rearrangement joins TRBV28 to TRBJ2-7; D ambiguous. There are 13 residues in the CDR3. V lost 5 bases, J lost 5 bases, and 13 bases lay in between. Germline CDR1 and CDR2: MDHEN and SYDVKM. The CDR3 nucleotides read TGTGCCAGCAGTCCCCCGAGTAGGAACGAGCAGTACTTC. It yields the protein CASSPPSRNEQYF.

This rearrangement joins TRBV28 to TRBJ1-2; D unresolved. Germline-derived CDR1 and CDR2 are MDHEN and SYDVKM. Trimming removed 7 bases at V and 0 bases at J, with 12 bases between. The CDR3 contains 14 residues. The CDR3 DNA is TGTGCCAGCAAAGTTACAGCAGCTAACTATGGCTACACCTTC. This codes for CASKVTAANYGYTF.

The chain links TRBV4-1 to TRBJ1-4, with 8 nucleotides matching TRBD1. The CDR3 spans 13 residues. Germline CDR1 and CDR2: MGHRA and YSYEKL. The junction had 0 bases not matched to a gene; V was cut back by 8 bases and J by 1 base. The CDR3 nucleotides read TGCGCCAGCGGACAGGGAACTAATGAAAAACTGTTTTTT. The encoded protein is CASGQGTNEKLFF.

The V gene is TRBV18, the J gene TRBJ2-7; D unclear. The length of the CDR3 is 14 residues. CDR1 and CDR2 from the germline V gene are KGHSH and LQKENI. V dropped 3 bases and J dropped 1 base, with 10 bases sitting between them. The CDR3 DNA reads TGTGCCAGCTCACCCGAAGACAATTCCTACGAGCAGTACTTC. This translates into CASSPEDNSYEQYF.

The V gene is TRBV7-2, the J gene TRBJ1-1; D not certain. Trimming cost V 8 bases and J 0 bases, with 13 bases left between them. Per the germline V gene, CDR1 is SGHTA and CDR2 is FQGNSA. The CDR3 length is 14 residues. The CDR3 DNA is TGTGCCAGCGGACGGCTGATTATGAACACTGAAGCTTTCTTT. This encodes CASGRLIMNTEAFF.

The rearrangement links TRBV3-1 (or the pseudogene TRBV3-2) to TRBJ1-5; 7 bases align to TRBD1. The V gene's germline CDR1 is LGHDT and CDR2 YNNKEL (reference sequence). Losses at the gene ends were 6 bases for V and 0 bases for J; bases not matched to a gene: 5. The CDR3 consists of 15 residues. The CDR3 DNA reads as TGTGCCAGCAGTCCCAGGGGGTATAGCAATCAGCCCCAGCATTTT. It is translated as CASSPRGYSNQPQHF.

The V call is TRBV19, the J call TRBJ2-1; 8 bases are shared with TRBD2. Germline lookup yields CDR1 LNHDA and CDR2 SQIVND (reference sequence). The trim removed 8 bases at V and 0 bases at J, leaving 6 bases unmatched. The CDR3 has 15 amino acids. The CDR3 here is CASASRGDSYNEQFF. In DNA, the CDR3 is TGTGCCAGTGCCTCGCGGGGGGACTCCTACAATGAGCAGTTCTTC.

The chain uses TRBV19 and TRBJ1-5; D gene unclear. Per germline, CDR1 LNHDA and CDR2 SQIVND (reference sequence). Trimming stripped 1 base from V and 2 bases from J, with 9 bases between. There are 15 residues in the CDR3. CDR3 sequence reads: CASSIVYGGNQPQHF. In DNA, the CDR3 is TGTGCCAGTAGTATAGTCTACGGGGGCAATCAGCCCCAGCATTTT.